One sample yielded the 23 T cell receptor beta chains listed below, sequenced in a study of Ad26.COV2.S vaccination and SARS-CoV-2 variants. The treatment is: roughly 19 received Ad26.COV2.S at low or high dose, single or two shots; roughly five received placebo; per-sample allocation not given. Sampling took place 63 days after the first vaccine or placebo injection. Method: immunoSEQ multiplex PCR; TCRdb's copy keeps in-frame clones and lacks some. The sample lists 500,000 or so clones; 89% were seen once. This specimen consisted of peripheral blood, obtained in a trial of Ad26.COV2.S vaccine versus placebo. Receptor source: a person between 18 and 59 years old who received the Ad26.COV2.S COVID-19 vaccine or a placebo.

The gene calls are TRBV28 and TRBJ1-2; D unresolved. This CDR3 region has 12 residues. V lost 3 bases and J 8 bases, leaving 10 bases between the germline ends. Germline assignment: CDR1 MDHEN and CDR2 SYDVKM. The CDR3 loop is CASSFKSGGYTF. The CDR3 DNA reads as TGTGCCAGCAGTTTTAAGAGTGGGGGCTACACCTTC.

The count of this clone is one. The chain has TRBV6-2 or TRBV6-3 and TRBJ1-5; possibly TRBD1 for D (5 bases). Germline V CDR1 and CDR2: MNHEY, SVGEGT. The CDR3 contains 16 residues. V lost 2 bases and J lost 0, with 11 bases in between. CDR3 sequence: CASSYRAGYSNQPQHF. The CDR3 DNA reads as TGTGCCAGCAGTTACCGGGCAGGGTATAGCAATCAGCCCCAGCATTTT.

This sequence joins TRBV20-1 and TRBJ2-7; 7 bases are a match to TRBD2. The CDR3 is made up of 11 amino acids. Germline V gives CDR1 DFQATT, CDR2 SNEGSKA (reference sequence). Trimming at V came to 7 bases and at J to 6 bases, leaving 6 bases not matched to a gene. CDR3 loop: CSGLRGVEQYF. In DNA form, the CDR3 reads TGCAGTGGGCTCCGGGGGGTCGAGCAGTACTTC.

The chain uses TRBV11-2 and TRBJ2-7; D gene unclear. V shed 5 bases and J shed 4 bases, with 9 bases lying between them. CDR3 size: 12 residues. Germline CDR1 reads SGHAT; CDR2 reads FQNNGV. In DNA form, the CDR3 reads TGTGCCAGCAGCCCCCCTTGGTACGAGCAGTACTTC. It encodes CASSPPWYEQYF.

To note about this clone: The same CDR3 arises from other DNA sequences in this sample as well. The genes are TRBV29-1 and TRBJ1-1; 10 nucleotides match TRBD1. CDR3 length: 13 residues. Per the germline V gene, CDR1 is SQVTM and CDR2 is ANQGSEA. V lost 3 bases, J lost 4 bases, and 2 bases stayed unmatched. The CDR3 DNA sequence: TGCAGCGTTGAGACAGGGGGCGGCACTGAAGCTTTCTTT. This encodes CSVETGGGTEAFF.

This chain connects TRBV28 to TRBJ2-7; D is perhaps TRBD2 (6 bases). Trimming left V 5 bases short and J 2 bases short, with 19 bases between. From germline, CDR1 is MDHEN and CDR2 SYDVKM. The CDR3 runs 16 residues. Written as DNA, the CDR3 is TGTGCCAGCAGTAGCGTAGGGACTCGATCAACCTACGAGCAGTACTTC. As protein: CASSSVGTRSTYEQYF.

This chain uses TRBV7-9 with TRBJ1-1; D is unclear. This CDR3 spans 13 amino acids. With 5 bases removed from V and 6 bases from J, the gap between germline ends came to 13 bases. Germline assignment: CDR1 SEHNR and CDR2 FQNEAQ (reference sequence). The chain's CDR3 is CASSNFKVSEAFF. The DNA for the CDR3 is TGTGCCAGCAGCAACTTTAAGGTCTCTGAAGCTTTCTTT.

There are a few counts of this clone. Here the CDR3 DNA reads TGTGCCAGCAGCTTTATTGCAGCGAGTTCTGGAAACACCATATATTTT. Its protein is CASSFIAASSGNTIYF. The chain recombines TRBV5-6 with TRBJ1-3; D is ambiguous. The V gene lost 2 bases and the J gene lost 1 base, with 13 bases spanning the gap. The CDR3 spans 16 residues. CDR1 is SGHDT, CDR2 YYEEEE, per germline. The full variable domain, in which reference TRBV5-6 and TRBJ1-3 provide the parts outside the CDR3, is DAGVTQSPTHLIKTRGQQVTLRCSPKSGHDTVSWYQQALGQGPQFIFQYYEEEERQRGNFPDRFSGHQFPNYSSELNVNALLLGDSALYLCASSFIAASSGNTIYFGEGSWLTVV.

This rearrangement joins TRBV4-3 to TRBJ2-2; D is perhaps TRBD1 or TRBD2 (5 bases each). CDR1 and CDR2 from the germline V gene are LGHNA and YSLEER. The V gene lost 4 bases and the J gene lost 8 bases, with 14 bases spanning the gap. The CDR3 spans 14 residues. The CDR3 reads CASSPGPGHGELFF. In DNA form, the CDR3 reads TGCGCCAGCAGCCCGGGACCAGGTCATGGGGAGCTGTTTTTT.

The CDR3 DNA reads TGTGCCACCAGTGATTTGGGAGGGATCGCAGATACGCAGTATTTT. It specifies CATSDLGGIADTQYF. The V call is TRBV24-1, the J call TRBJ2-3, with D perhaps TRBD2 (6 bases). V dropped 0 bases and J dropped 4 bases, with 10 bases sitting between them. The CDR3 runs 15 residues. CDR1 and CDR2 from the germline V gene are KGHDR and SFDVKD.

In this sample, this clone turned up once. The V call is TRBV10-3, the J call TRBJ1-4; D unresolved. Trimming stripped 0 bases from V and 8 bases from J, with 10 bases between. This CDR3 has 14 residues. Germline V gene data show CDR1 as ENHRY and CDR2 as SYGVKD. The DNA of the CDR3 is TGTGCCATCAGTGAGTCGGGCGGCCAAGAAAAACTGTTTTTT. As protein: CAISESGGQEKLFF.

The chain has TRBV15 and TRBJ2-1; D might be TRBD1 (5 bases). Germline V lookup: CDR1 LNHNV, CDR2 YYDKDF (reference sequence). CDR3 length equals 14 residues. Trimming left V 3 bases short and J 3 bases short, with 9 bases between. This CDR3 is CATSSNRNYNEQFF. The CDR3 DNA is TGTGCCACCAGCAGTAACAGGAACTACAATGAGCAGTTCTTC. Combining the CDR3 with reference TRBV15 and TRBJ2-1 gives the whole variable domain DAMVIQNPRYQVTQFGKPVTLSCSQTLNHNVMYWYQQKSSQAPKLLFHYYDKDFNNEADTPDNFQSRRPNTSFCFLDIRSPGLGDTAMYLCATSSNRNYNEQFFGPGTRLTVL.

A note on this clone: Without the conserved terminal phenylalanine or tryptophan, this CDR3 likely stems from a read error. No DNA is shown, since the ends of the CDR3 on it are uncertain; the CDR3 is the one TCRdb lists. The chain has TRBV5-1 and TRBJ1-1. Germline CDR1 reads SGHRS; CDR2 reads YFSETQ. The CDR3 has 9 amino acids, counting both end residues. The CDR3 loop is CASSLRTRG.

The chain links TRBV2 to TRBJ2-3; TRBD2 aligns across 13 bases. This CDR3 has 16 residues. CDR1 is SNHLY and CDR2 is FYNNEI in the germline V gene. The trim removed 5 bases at V and 4 bases at J, leaving 6 bases unmatched. CDR3 in DNA: TGTGCCAGCAGTTTGGGACTAGCGGGGAGGTCAGATACGCAGTATTTT. Translated: CASSLGLAGRSDTQYF.

The V and J genes are TRBV28 and TRBJ2-1; TRBD1 might be the D (6 bases). This CDR3 has 12 amino acids. Trimming removed 10 bases at V and 5 bases at J, with 12 bases between. The germline CDR1 and CDR2 sequences are MDHEN and SYDVKM. In DNA, the CDR3 is TGTGCCATAAGCCCAGGGGACAATGAGCAGTTCTTC. It is translated as CAISPGDNEQFF.

The chain joins TRBV18 to TRBJ1-2; TRBD1 agrees at 9 bases. The CDR3 is 14 residues long. In germline, CDR1 is KGHSH, CDR2 LQKENI. Trimming at V came to 5 bases and at J to 4 bases, leaving 5 bases not matched to a gene. The CDR3, as DNA: TGTGCCAGCTCAATTGACAGGGGGGCCTATGGCTACACCTTC. It is translated as CASSIDRGAYGYTF.

The chain has TRBV11-1 and TRBJ1-1; D remains unclear. Germline CDR1 and CDR2: SGHAT and FQDESV (reference sequence). The CDR3 spans 13 residues. Trimming shortened V by 1 base and J by 1 base, and 4 bases separated the two germline ends. The CDR3 region has the DNA TGTGCCAGCAGCTTAGAAGCGAACACTGAAGCTTTCTTT. Protein: CASSLEANTEAFF.

The chain links TRBV9 to TRBJ1-2; D gene unclear. The CDR3 is 13 amino acids. From germline, CDR1 is SGDLS and CDR2 YYNGEE. V was shortened by 0 bases and J by 8 bases, with 11 bases between the two germline ends. The CDR3 is CASSVASEGGYTF. CDR3 DNA sequence: TGTGCCAGCAGCGTAGCTTCCGAAGGGGGCTACACCTTC. The full variable domain, completed using reference TRBV9 and TRBJ1-2, is DSGVTQTPKHLITATGQRVTLRCSPRSGDLSVYWYQQSLDQGLQFLIQYYNGEERAKGNILERFSAQQFPDLHSELNLSSLELGDSALYFCASSVASEGGYTFGSGTRLTVV.

This chain connects TRBV5-1 to TRBJ2-5; no reliable D call. V shed 4 bases and J shed 4 bases, with 14 bases lying between them. The CDR3 runs to 14 residues. Germline lookup yields CDR1 SGHRS and CDR2 YFSETQ. CDR3 bases: TGCGCCAGCAGCGATTTCTCCGGGTCAGAGACCCAGTACTTC. This sequence encodes CASSDFSGSETQYF.

V is TRBV4-3 and J is TRBJ1-2; no clear D gene. The V gene's germline CDR1 is LGHNA and CDR2 YSLEER. This CDR3 contains 16 residues. Trimming removed 1 base at V and 7 bases at J, with 19 bases between. The CDR3 DNA reads TGCGCCAGCAGCCAAGCCCCCCGGGTCGTAAACGCTGGCTACACCTTC. This codes for CASSQAPRVVNAGYTF.

The V call is TRBV5-1, the J call TRBJ1-1; D not certain. Germline V gene sequence: CDR1 SGHRS, CDR2 YFSETQ. V lost 1 base and J lost 6, with 19 bases in between. The CDR3 covers 16 residues. CDR3 region: CASSLMGISSGAEAFF. In DNA, the CDR3 is TGCGCCAGCAGCTTGATGGGGATCTCCAGTGGCGCTGAAGCTTTCTTT. Based on the CDR3 plus reference TRBV5-1 and TRBJ1-1, the full variable domain is KAGVTQTPRYLIKTRGQQVTLSCSPISGHRSVSWYQQTPGQGLQFLFEYFSETQRNKGNFPGRFSGRQFSNSRSEMNVSTLELGDSALYLCASSLMGISSGAEAFFGQGTRLTVV.

This chain links TRBV6-1 with TRBJ1-2; maybe TRBD1 (5 bases). The CDR3 has 17 residues. Germline V CDR1 and CDR2: MNHNS, SASEGT. The V and J ends lost 1 base and 8 bases respectively, with 23 bases between them. The CDR3 loop reads CASSEGVKGPLWDGYTF. The CDR3 nucleotides are TGTGCCAGCAGTGAAGGCGTTAAAGGGCCCCTATGGGACGGCTACACCTTC.

The chain combines TRBV5-1 with TRBJ2-5; 8 nucleotides align to TRBD2. This CDR3 comprises 15 residues. The ends lost 2 bases at V and 6 bases at J; junction bases unmatched: 9. The germline V gene encodes CDR1 SGHRS and CDR2 YFSETQ. The CDR3 region is CASSLSSGRGKTQYF. The CDR3 coding sequence is TGCGCCAGCAGCTTATCCAGCGGGAGAGGGAAGACCCAGTACTTC.